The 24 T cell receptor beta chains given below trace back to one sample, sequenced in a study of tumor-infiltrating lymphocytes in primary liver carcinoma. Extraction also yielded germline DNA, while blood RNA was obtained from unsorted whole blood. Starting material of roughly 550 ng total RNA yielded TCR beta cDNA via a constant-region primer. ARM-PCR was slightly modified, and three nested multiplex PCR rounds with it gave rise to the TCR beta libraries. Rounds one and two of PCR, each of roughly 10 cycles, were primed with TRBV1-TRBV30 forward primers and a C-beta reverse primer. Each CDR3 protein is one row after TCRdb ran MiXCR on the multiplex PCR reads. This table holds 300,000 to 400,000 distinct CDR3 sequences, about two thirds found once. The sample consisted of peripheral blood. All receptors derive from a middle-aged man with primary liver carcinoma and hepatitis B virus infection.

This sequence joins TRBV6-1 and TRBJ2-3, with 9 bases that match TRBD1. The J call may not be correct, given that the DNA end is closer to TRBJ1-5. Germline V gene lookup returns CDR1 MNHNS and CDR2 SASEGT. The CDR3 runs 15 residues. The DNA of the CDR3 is TGTGCCACATCCTACAGGGGGCAGGGCACATATACGCAGCATTTT. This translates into CATSYRGQGTYTQHF.

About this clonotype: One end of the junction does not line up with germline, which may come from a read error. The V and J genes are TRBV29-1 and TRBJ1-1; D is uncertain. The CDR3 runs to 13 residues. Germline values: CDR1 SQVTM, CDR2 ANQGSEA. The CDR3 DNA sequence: TGCAGCGTTGCGAACAGTTTGAACACTGAAGCTATCTTT. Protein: CSVANSLNTEAIF.

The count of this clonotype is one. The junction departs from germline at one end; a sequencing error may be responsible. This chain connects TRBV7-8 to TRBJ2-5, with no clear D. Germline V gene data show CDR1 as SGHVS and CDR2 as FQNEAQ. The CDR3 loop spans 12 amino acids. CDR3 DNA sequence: TGTACCAGCAGCACGTCGGTCGAGACCCAGTACTTC. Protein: CTSSTSVETQYF. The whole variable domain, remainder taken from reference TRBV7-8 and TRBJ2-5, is GAGVSQSPRYKVAKRGQDVALRCDPISGHVSLFWYQQALGQGPEFLTYFQNEAQLDKSGLPSDRFFAERPEGSVSTLKIQRTQQEDSAVYLCTSSTSVETQYFGPGTRLLVL.

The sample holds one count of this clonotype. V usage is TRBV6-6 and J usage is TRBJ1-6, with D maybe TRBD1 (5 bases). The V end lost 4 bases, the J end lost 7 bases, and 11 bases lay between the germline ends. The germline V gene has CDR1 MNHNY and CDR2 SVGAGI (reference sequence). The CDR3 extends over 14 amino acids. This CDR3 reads CASSSRGDNSPLHF. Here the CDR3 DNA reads TGTGCCAGCAGTTCGCGGGGGGACAATTCACCCCTCCACTTT.

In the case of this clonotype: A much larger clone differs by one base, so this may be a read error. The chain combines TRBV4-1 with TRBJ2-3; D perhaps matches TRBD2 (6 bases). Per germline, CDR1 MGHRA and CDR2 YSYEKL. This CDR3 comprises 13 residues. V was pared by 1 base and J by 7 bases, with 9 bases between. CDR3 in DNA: TGCGCCAGCAGCCAAGCGGGGGTTCATACGCAGTATTTT. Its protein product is CASSQAGVHTQYF.

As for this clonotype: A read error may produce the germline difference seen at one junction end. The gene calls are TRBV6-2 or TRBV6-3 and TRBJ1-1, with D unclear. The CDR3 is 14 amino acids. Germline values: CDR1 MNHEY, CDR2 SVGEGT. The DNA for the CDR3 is TGTGCCAGCAGTTACCCAGAGCTAAACACTAAAGCTTTCTTC. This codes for CASSYPELNTKAFF.

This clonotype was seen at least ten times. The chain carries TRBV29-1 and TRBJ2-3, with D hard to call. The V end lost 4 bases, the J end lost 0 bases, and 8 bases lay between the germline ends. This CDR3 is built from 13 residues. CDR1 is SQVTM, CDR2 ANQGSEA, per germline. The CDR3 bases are TGCAGCGTTGGTGTGCTTAGCACAGATACGCAGTATTTT. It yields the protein CSVGVLSTDTQYF.

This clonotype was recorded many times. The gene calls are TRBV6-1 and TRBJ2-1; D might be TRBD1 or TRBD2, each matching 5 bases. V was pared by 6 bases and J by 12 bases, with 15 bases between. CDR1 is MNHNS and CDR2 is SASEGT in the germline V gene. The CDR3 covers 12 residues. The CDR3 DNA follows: TGTGCCAGCAGCCTACTAGGGGAATCGCAGTTCTTC. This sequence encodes CASSLLGESQFF.

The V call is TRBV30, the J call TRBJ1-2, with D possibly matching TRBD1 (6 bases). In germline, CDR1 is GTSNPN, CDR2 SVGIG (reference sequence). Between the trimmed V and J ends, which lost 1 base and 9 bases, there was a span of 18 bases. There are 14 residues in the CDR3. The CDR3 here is CAWSAWGRGRSYTF. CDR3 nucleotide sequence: TGTGCCTGGAGTGCCTGGGGGCGGGGTAGGAGCTACACCTTC.

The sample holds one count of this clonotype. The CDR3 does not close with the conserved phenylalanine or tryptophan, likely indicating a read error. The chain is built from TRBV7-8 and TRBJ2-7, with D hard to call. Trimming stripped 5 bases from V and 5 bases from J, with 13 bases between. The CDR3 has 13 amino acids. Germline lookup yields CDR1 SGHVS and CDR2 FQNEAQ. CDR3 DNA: TGTGCCAGCAGCCCCGCCGGTTTCCACGAGCAGTACTCC. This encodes CASSPAGFHEQYS.

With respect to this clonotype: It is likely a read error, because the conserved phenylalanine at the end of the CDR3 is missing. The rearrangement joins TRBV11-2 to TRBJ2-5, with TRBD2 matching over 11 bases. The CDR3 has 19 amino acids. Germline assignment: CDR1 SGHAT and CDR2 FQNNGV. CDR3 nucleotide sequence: TGTGCCAGCAGCGTAAGGACACCCTGGAGTAGCGGGAGGGTAGAGAGCCAGTACTTA. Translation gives CASSVRTPWSSGRVESQYL.

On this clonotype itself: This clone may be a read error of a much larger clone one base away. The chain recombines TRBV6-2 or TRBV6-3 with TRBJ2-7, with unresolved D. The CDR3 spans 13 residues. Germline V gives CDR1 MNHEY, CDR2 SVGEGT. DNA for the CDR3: TGTGCCAGCAGCGTAGCAGTTATCTACGACCAGTACTTC. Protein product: CASSVAVIYDQYF.

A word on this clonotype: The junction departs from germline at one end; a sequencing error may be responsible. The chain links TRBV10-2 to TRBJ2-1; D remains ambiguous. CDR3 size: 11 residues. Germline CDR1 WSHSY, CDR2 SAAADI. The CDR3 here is CVSSDSGRQFF. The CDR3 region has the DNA TGCGTCAGCAGTGATTCGGGTCGACAGTTCTTC.

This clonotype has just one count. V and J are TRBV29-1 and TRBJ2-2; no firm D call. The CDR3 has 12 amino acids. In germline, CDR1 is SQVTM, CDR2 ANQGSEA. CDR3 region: CDVEWVTWELFF. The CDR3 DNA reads TGCGACGTTGAGTGGGTTACCTGGGAGCTGTTTTTT.

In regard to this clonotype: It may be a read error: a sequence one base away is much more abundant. CDR3 DNA: TGTGCCAGCAGTGAAGTCTCAAATGGCAATCAGCCCCAGCATTTT. It specifies CASSEVSNGNQPQHF. The chain uses TRBV6-1 and TRBJ1-5; D call uncertain. This CDR3 has 15 residues. The ends were cut back, 1 base at V and 2 bases at J, with 9 bases in the middle. Germline CDR1 reads MNHNS; CDR2 reads SASEGT.

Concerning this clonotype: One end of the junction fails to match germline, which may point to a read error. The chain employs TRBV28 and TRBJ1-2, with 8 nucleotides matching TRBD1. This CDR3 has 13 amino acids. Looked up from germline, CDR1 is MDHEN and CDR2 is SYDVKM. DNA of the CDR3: TGTGCCAGCAGTCACATTGACAGGGGTGGCTACATCTTC. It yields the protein CASSHIDRGGYIF.

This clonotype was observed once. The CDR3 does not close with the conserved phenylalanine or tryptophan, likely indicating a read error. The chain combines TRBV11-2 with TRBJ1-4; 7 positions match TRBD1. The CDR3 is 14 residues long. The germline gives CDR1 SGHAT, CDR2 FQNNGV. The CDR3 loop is CACSLQTGYEKLFL. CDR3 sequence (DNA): TGTGCCTGCAGCTTACAGACAGGGTATGAAAAACTGTTTTTG.

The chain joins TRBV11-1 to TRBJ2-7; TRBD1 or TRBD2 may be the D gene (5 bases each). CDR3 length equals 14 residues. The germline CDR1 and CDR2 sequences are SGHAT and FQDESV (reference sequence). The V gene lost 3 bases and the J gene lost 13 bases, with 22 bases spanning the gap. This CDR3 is CASSFRDPSYDHYF. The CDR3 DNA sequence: TGTGCCAGCAGCTTCCGGGACCCCTCCTACGATCACTACTTC.

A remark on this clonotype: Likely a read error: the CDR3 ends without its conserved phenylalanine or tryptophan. The CDR3 is CASSLVSGQGASGQYI. CDR3 nucleotide sequence: TGTGCCAGCAGCTTAGTTTCCGGACAGGGGGCTTCCGGGCAGTACATC. This chain links TRBV11-2 with TRBJ2-7; TRBD1 matches at 11 bases. The CDR3 is made up of 16 amino acids. With V trimmed by 1 base and J by 9 bases, 11 bases remained unmatched. CDR1 is SGHAT, CDR2 FQNNGV, per germline.

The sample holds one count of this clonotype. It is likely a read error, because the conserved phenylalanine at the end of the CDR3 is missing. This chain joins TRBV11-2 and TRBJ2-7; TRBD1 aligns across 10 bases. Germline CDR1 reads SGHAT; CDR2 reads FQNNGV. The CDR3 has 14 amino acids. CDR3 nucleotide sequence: TGTGCCGGCAGCGCCGGGACAGGGGCCTACGAGCAGTACCTC. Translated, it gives CAGSAGTGAYEQYL.

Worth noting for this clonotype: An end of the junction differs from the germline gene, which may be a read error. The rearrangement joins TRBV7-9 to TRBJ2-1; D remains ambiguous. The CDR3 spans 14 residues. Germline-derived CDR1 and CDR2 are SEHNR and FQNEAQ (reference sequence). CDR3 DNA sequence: TGTGCCATCAGCTCTGGACCGACCCTCGATGAGCAGTTCTTC. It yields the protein CAISSGPTLDEQFF.

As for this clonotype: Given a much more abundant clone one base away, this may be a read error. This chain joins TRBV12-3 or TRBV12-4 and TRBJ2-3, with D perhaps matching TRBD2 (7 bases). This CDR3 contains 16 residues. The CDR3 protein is CASSLTGGAGADAQYF. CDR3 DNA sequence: TGTGCCAGCAGTTTGACCGGGGGCGCGGGGGCAGATGCGCAGTATTTT.

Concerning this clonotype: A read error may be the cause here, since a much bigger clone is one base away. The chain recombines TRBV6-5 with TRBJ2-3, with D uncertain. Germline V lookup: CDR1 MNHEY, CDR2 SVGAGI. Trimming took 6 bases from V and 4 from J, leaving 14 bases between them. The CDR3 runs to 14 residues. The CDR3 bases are TGTGCCAGCAGCCTGGAAGGAGTTGCAGATACGCAGTATTTT. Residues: CASSLEGVADTQYF.

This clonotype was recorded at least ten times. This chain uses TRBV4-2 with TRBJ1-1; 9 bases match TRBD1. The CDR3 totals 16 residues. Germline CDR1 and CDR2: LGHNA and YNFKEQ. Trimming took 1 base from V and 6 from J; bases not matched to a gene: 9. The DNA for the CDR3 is TGTGCCAGCAGCCAAGTGTCGGGACAGGGCGGCCCTGAAGCTTTCTTT. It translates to CASSQVSGQGGPEAFF.